The clone carrying this TCR beta chain appeared many times. The antigen is undetermined. The germline gene is not matched at one end of the junction; a read error may be the cause. The data were taken from a study of glioma-infiltrating T cells. Study conclusions and caveats: Non-neoplastic patients had below-expected tissue-blood divergence, while all gliomas exceeded expectation. CDR3 overlap between tissue and blood was very small.

TCR alpha and beta CDR3 regions were amplified from RNA using iRepertoire nested multiplex PCR. Tissue mRNA or PBMC total RNA, roughly 85-450 ng, went into one-step reverse transcription and amplification. TCRdb reprocessed the multiplex PCR reads via MiXCR and lists one record per CDR3 protein. The sample shows about 89,000 distinct CDR3 sequences, 20% to 25% of them seen only once. CDR3 size: 15 residues. Germline loops: CDR1 MNHNS, CDR2 SASEGT. The chain has TRBV6-1 and TRBJ2-3, with 8 bases aligning to TRBD2. The sample taken for sequencing was glioma tissue, nonneoplastic brain tissue, or PBMCs (not recorded which). This clonotype originated in a human donor with low-grade glioma or glioblastoma, undergoing nonglioma brain surgery, or in good health (not recorded which). The CDR3 DNA follows: TGTGCCAGCAGGGAAGCGGGGGCAAGCACAGATACGCAGTATTTT. It encodes CASREAGASTDTQYF.